This T cell receptor beta chain was retrieved from a study of CD8 T cells in ankylosing spondylitis. Remarks on this clonotype: With a much larger clone just one base away, this may be a read error.

Germline V gives CDR1 LGHDT, CDR2 YNNKEL (reference sequence). The CDR3 totals 17 residues. TCRdb re-called the 5' RACE reads through MiXCR, storing one row per CDR3 protein. The sample includes around 250,000 distinct CDR3 sequences, roughly 10% seen only once; the top ten take less than 7.5%. The source material was blood, either unsorted or a sorted T cell fraction (not recorded which). The receptor comes from a male donor with ankylosing spondylitis or in good health (not recorded which). The rearrangement uses TRBV3-1 and TRBJ2-3, with TRBD2 matching over 10 bases. The CDR3 loop reads CATSQAGTSVYTDTQYF. For the CDR3, the DNA is TGTGCCACCAGCCAAGCGGGGACTAGCGTATACACAGATACGCAGTATTTT.